The 32 T cell receptor beta chains presented below share a single source sample, sequenced in a study of tumor and adjacent non-tumor tissue in lung cancer. No cell sorting was done before RNA was extracted from the tissue. Distant lung tissue was collected more than 3 cm away from the tumor edge. A modified ARM-PCR protocol with three rounds of nested PCR amplified TCRbeta. One entry per CDR3 protein results from TCRdb running MiXCR on the multiplex PCR reads. The repertoire holds tens of thousands of distinct CDR3 sequences, with about 79% as singletons. The sample taken for sequencing was distant non-tumor lung tissue. The source is a woman aged 55-69 years with non-small cell lung cancer.

The chain employs TRBV29-1 and TRBJ2-2, with a possible D match to TRBD1 (6 bases). Germline CDR1 reads SQVTM; CDR2 reads ANQGSEA. This CDR3 contains 14 residues. Written as DNA, the CDR3 is TGCGGCGCCCGAGGGTACCAGGGGACCGGGGAGCTGTTTTTT. It is translated as CGARGYQGTGELFF.

Note on this clonotype: Germline and junction disagree at one end, which may indicate a read error. The J gene is TRBJ1-1, the V gene TRBV12-3 or TRBV12-4, with D unresolved. The CDR3 is 14 amino acids. CDR3 region: CASTLEGLGSAAFF. For the CDR3, the DNA is TGTGCCAGCACTTTAGAGGGTTTAGGATCGGCAGCTTTCTTT.

This chain joins TRBV24-1 and TRBJ2-5, with D possibly TRBD1 on 6 matching bases. Germline V gene lookup returns CDR1 KGHDR and CDR2 SFDVKD. V dropped 3 bases and J dropped 3 bases, with 7 bases sitting between them. This CDR3 is built from 13 residues. CDR3 loop: CATSDGTKETQYF. The CDR3 DNA reads TGTGCCACCAGTGATGGGACAAAAGAGACCCAGTACTTC.

CDR3 amino acids: CASRPLAKSYNEQFF. The CDR3 coding sequence is TGTGCCAGCAGACCTCTGGCTAAGTCCTACAATGAGCAGTTCTTC. This chain links TRBV6-2 or TRBV6-3 with TRBJ2-1; D unclear. Germline-derived CDR1 and CDR2 are MNHEY and SVGEGT. The CDR3 is 15 amino acids. Trimming took 6 bases from V and 1 from J, leaving 13 bases between them.

Points on this clonotype: A junction boundary mismatches the germline segment, possibly from a read error. This chain connects TRBV4-3 to TRBJ2-7, with 11 bases identical to TRBD2. The CDR3 covers 15 residues. CDR1 and CDR2 (germline): LGHNA, YSLEER. Written as DNA, the CDR3 is TGCGCCAACAGCCTGCGACTAGCGGGAACCTACAAGCAGTACTTC. It yields the protein CANSLRLAGTYKQYF.

The chain joins TRBV6-1 to TRBJ1-2, with no clear D. V was trimmed by 5 bases and J by 1 base, leaving 17 bases between them. This CDR3 contains 16 residues. Germline CDR1 reads MNHNS; CDR2 reads SASEGT. The CDR3 sequence: CASSKRYMTINYGYTF. In nucleotides, the CDR3 is TGTGCCAGCAGTAAAAGATACATGACAATTAACTATGGCTACACCTTC.

Regarding this clonotype: The junction departs from germline at one end; a sequencing error may be responsible. The V and J genes are TRBV29-1 and TRBJ1-5; the D gene is possibly TRBD1 (6 bases). Germline-derived CDR1 and CDR2 are SQVTM and ANQGSEA. The CDR3 is 14 amino acids. In DNA form, the CDR3 reads TGCAGCGTCAGGCGGGGTGGGGACAATCAGCCACAGCATTTT. This encodes CSVRRGGDNQPQHF.

About this clonotype itself: At one of its ends the junction is not consistent with the germline gene, which may arise from a read error. This chain joins TRBV11-2 and TRBJ1-3; no reliable D call. The CDR3 is made up of 16 amino acids. In germline, CDR1 is SGHAT, CDR2 FQNNGV. CDR3 sequence: CASSLRAYPTGNTIYF. CDR3 bases: TGTGCCAGTAGCTTAAGGGCCTATCCGACTGGAAACACCATATATTTT.

This clonotype was recorded a few times. Here the CDR3 DNA reads TGTGCCAGCAGCTTTAGGGGACAGGGGAGTAAAGAGCAGTACTTC. This codes for CASSFRGQGSKEQYF. This sequence joins TRBV7-2 and TRBJ2-7, with TRBD1 matching over 10 bases. V lost 3 bases to trimming and J lost 7 bases; unmatched junction nucleotides: 9. The CDR3 extends over 15 amino acids. Germline-derived CDR1 and CDR2 are SGHTA and FQGNSA. The variable domain in full, completed from reference TRBV7-2 and TRBJ2-7, reads GAGVSQSPSNKVTEKGKDVELRCDPISGHTALYWYRQSLGQGLEFLIYFQGNSAPDKSGLPSDRFSAERTGGSVSTLTIQRTQQEDSAVYLCASSFRGQGSKEQYFGPGTRLTVT.

The J gene is TRBJ2-7, the V gene TRBV19, with 7 bases fitting TRBD1. With V trimmed by 5 bases and J by 0 bases, 7 bases remained unmatched. Germline CDR1 and CDR2: LNHDA and SQIVND (reference sequence). This CDR3 contains 15 residues. The CDR3 here is CASSYTGESSYEQYF. CDR3 sequence (DNA): TGTGCCAGTAGTTACACAGGGGAGAGCTCCTACGAGCAGTACTTC.

The V gene is TRBV11-2, the J gene TRBJ2-3; D not certain. The CDR3 is 14 amino acids. In germline, CDR1 is SGHAT, CDR2 FQNNGV. V lost 2 bases and J 4 bases, leaving 10 bases between the germline ends. CDR3 in DNA: TGTGCCAGCAGCTTATACGGAGCCGCAGATACGCAGTATTTT. Residues: CASSLYGAADTQYF.

The chain recombines TRBV11-3 with TRBJ1-4, with a weak D call TRBD1 (5 bases). Germline CDR1 is SGHNT and CDR2 is YENEEA. The CDR3 loop spans 17 amino acids. V was shortened by 4 bases and J by 0 bases, with 15 bases between the two germline ends. This CDR3 reads CASSSNRRDATNEKLFF. DNA for the CDR3: TGTGCCAGCAGCTCTAACAGGCGAGATGCAACTAATGAAAAACTGTTTTTT. Variable domain in full (rest from reference TRBV11-3 and TRBJ1-4): EAGVVQSPRYKIIEKKQPVAFWCNPISGHNTLYWYLQNLGQGPELLIRYENEEAVDDSQLPKDRFSAERLKGVDSTLKIQPAELGDSAVYLCASSSNRRDATNEKLFFGSGTQLSVL.

The V gene is TRBV12-3 or TRBV12-4, the J gene TRBJ2-7; TRBD1 or TRBD2 may be the D gene (5 bases each). With 8 bases removed from V and 7 bases from J, the gap between germline ends came to 21 bases. There are 14 residues in the CDR3. The CDR3 loop is CASPWNKGRYEQYF. The CDR3 nucleotides are TGTGCCAGCCCGTGGAACAAGGGACGCTATGAGCAGTACTTC.

With regard to this clonotype: A junction end diverges from the germline sequence, so it may reflect a read error. The V and J genes are TRBV5-5 and TRBJ2-1; 7 nucleotides align to TRBD1. The CDR3 loop spans 16 amino acids. Germline V CDR1 and CDR2: SGHKS, YYEKEE (reference sequence). CDR3 sequence (DNA): TGTGCCAGCATCTTGGGTCCAGGGGGTTCCTACAATGAGCAGTTCTTC. Translation gives CASILGPGGSYNEQFF.

To note about this clonotype: A much larger clonotype is one base distant, so this may be a read error. J is TRBJ2-7 and V is TRBV4-1, with TRBD2 as a possible D gene (5 bases). This CDR3 spans 15 amino acids. CDR1 is MGHRA, CDR2 YSYEKL, per germline. The V gene lost 1 base and the J gene lost 0 bases, with 10 bases spanning the gap. For the CDR3, the DNA is TGCGCCAGCAGCCAAGCAGGACGGGGCTCCTACGAGCAGTACTTC. It is translated as CASSQAGRGSYEQYF.

This clonotype was counted a single time. Germline is not matched at one junction end, which may reflect a read error. CDR3 sequence: CASGPQRNTEAFF. CDR3 nucleotides: TGTGCCAGCGGCCCACAGAGAAACACAGAAGCTTTCTTT. The V and J genes are TRBV11-2 and TRBJ1-1, with D uncertain. Germline lookup yields CDR1 SGHAT and CDR2 FQNNGV. The CDR3 loop spans 13 amino acids.

This chain links TRBV11-3 with TRBJ2-7; 7 bases align to TRBD2. The trim removed 5 bases at V and 6 bases at J, leaving 7 bases unmatched. The CDR3 covers 13 residues. CDR1 and CDR2 (germline): SGHNT, YENEEA. Here the CDR3 reads CASSQRLAFEQYF. CDR3 coding DNA: TGTGCCAGCAGCCAGCGACTAGCTTTCGAGCAGTACTTC.

Details on this clonotype: Its ends do not fully match the called genes, so a read error is possible. The chain employs TRBV6-1 and TRBJ2-3, with D possibly being TRBD1 or TRBD2 (7 bases each). CDR3 size: 14 residues. From germline, CDR1 is MNHNS and CDR2 SASEGT. DNA of the CDR3: TGTGCCAGCAGTATTTACGGGGGGACAGATACGCAATATTTT. This gives the protein CASSIYGGTDTQYF.

Remarks on this clonotype: At one end the junction does not follow the germline gene, possibly because of a read error. The chain employs TRBV11-1 and TRBJ2-5; no clear D. CDR3 size: 14 residues. Germline V gene lookup returns CDR1 SGHAT and CDR2 FQDESV (reference sequence). CDR3 nucleotide sequence: TGTGCCAGCAGCGTGACGACCTGGAGAGAGACCCAGTATTTC. This sequence encodes CASSVTTWRETQYF.

As regards this clonotype: A much bigger clone sits one base away, suggesting this may be a read error. The J gene is TRBJ2-7, the V gene TRBV6-2 or TRBV6-3; the match to TRBD2 covers 8 bases. CDR1 MNHEY and CDR2 SVGEGT come from the germline V gene. The CDR3 length is 14 residues. The CDR3 DNA is TGTGCCGGCAGGACAACTAGCGGCCCCTACGAGCAGTACTTC. Protein sequence: CAGRTTSGPYEQYF.

Concerning this clonotype itself: With a much larger clone just one base away, this may be a read error. The gene calls are TRBV1 and TRBJ1-3; the DNA was not used to check the table's D call, TRBD1. TRBV1 is designated a pseudogene. The CDR3 loop spans 16 amino acids. DNA of the CDR3: TGCACCAGCAACAGGAGAATTGGGAGCTCTGGAAACACCATATATTTT. Translating it yields CTSNRRIGSSGNTIYF.

As concerns this clonotype: In this CDR3 the conserved last residue, phenylalanine or tryptophan, is missing, so a read error is likely. The chain recombines TRBV20-1 with TRBJ2-5; a weak D match, TRBD1 (8 bases). This CDR3 spans 13 amino acids. Looked up from germline, CDR1 is DFQATT and CDR2 is SNEGSKA (reference sequence). CDR3 sequence reads: CTLTQGGVETQYL. CDR3 nucleotide sequence: TGCACCCTCACACAGGGGGGGGTGGAGACCCAGTACTTA.

The V call is TRBV10-1, the J call TRBJ2-1; TRBD2 might be the D (6 bases). Germline V gives CDR1 WNHNN, CDR2 SYGVQD (reference sequence). V shed 3 bases and J shed 1 base, with 22 bases lying between them. The CDR3 totals 19 residues. Here the CDR3 DNA reads TGCGCCAGCAGTGAAGGTTCTAGCGAGTGGGCCCGATCCTACAATGAGCAGTTCTTC. The encoded protein is CASSEGSSEWARSYNEQFF.

On this clonotype: Germline is not matched at one junction end, which may reflect a read error. This chain joins TRBV6-5 and TRBJ2-7, with D hard to call. Germline CDR1 MNHEY, CDR2 SVGAGI. CDR3 length: 14 residues. CDR3: CAGRRRASLYEHYF. Here the CDR3 DNA reads TGTGCCGGCCGTCGCCGGGCTTCACTTTACGAGCATTACTTC.

This clonotype qualifies as medium-sized. The chain carries TRBV29-1 and TRBJ2-7; tentative D call: TRBD1 (6 bases). The CDR3 consists of 12 residues. From germline, CDR1 is SQVTM and CDR2 ANQGSEA. Trimming removed 4 bases from V and 3 bases from J, with 10 bases in between. CDR3 amino acids: CSVVGGHYEQYF. CDR3 sequence (DNA): TGCAGCGTTGTTGGGGGACACTACGAGCAGTACTTC.

In its sample, this clonotype was seen many times. The rearrangement links TRBV7-8 to TRBJ2-7; D remains ambiguous. V was shortened by 0 bases and J by 5 bases, with 17 bases between the two germline ends. Germline lookup yields CDR1 SGHVS and CDR2 FQNEAQ. The CDR3 contains 16 residues. This CDR3 is CASSLAETPGVHEQYF. CDR3 bases: TGTGCCAGCAGCTTAGCGGAAACACCCGGAGTTCACGAGCAGTACTTC.

As regards this clonotype: This sequence may be a read error, since a much larger clone differs from it by one base. The V and J genes are TRBV20-1 and TRBJ1-1; 7 nucleotides agree with TRBD1. The germline V gene has CDR1 DFQATT and CDR2 SNEGSKA (reference sequence). V dropped 0 bases and J dropped 7; count of bases not matched to a gene: 14. The CDR3 runs 16 residues. The DNA for the CDR3 is TGCAGTGCTAGAGAGGCGACAGGGATTTCTGGGAATGAAGCTTTCTTT. It encodes CSAREATGISGNEAFF.

The chain recombines TRBV20-1 with TRBJ2-1; weak D call: TRBD2 (5 bases). CDR1 is DFQATT and CDR2 is SNEGSKA in the germline V gene (reference sequence). Trimming pared 4 bases from V and 8 bases from J, leaving 18 bases between. This CDR3 region has 14 residues. CDR3 DNA sequence: TGCAGTGCTACACACGGAGAGGGAGACTATGAGCAGTTCTTC. Residues: CSATHGEGDYEQFF.

There are many counts of this clonotype. The chain couples TRBV7-3 to TRBJ2-1; the D gene could be TRBD1 or TRBD2 (5 bases each). Germline V gives CDR1 SGHTA, CDR2 FQGTGA. Trimming left V 5 bases short and J 7 bases short, with 18 bases between. This CDR3 comprises 15 residues. CDR3 nucleotide sequence: TGTGCCAGCAGCCCGGCAGGGACGCCTCTTAATGAGCAGTTCTTC. Translating gives CASSPAGTPLNEQFF.

This clonotype appeared a few times. The missing conserved phenylalanine or tryptophan at the end of this CDR3 makes a read error likely. The gene calls are TRBV10-3 and TRBJ2-7; a possible D gene is TRBD1 (5 bases). With 7 bases removed from V and 4 bases from J, the gap between germline ends came to 14 bases. The CDR3 is 13 residues long. CDR1 and CDR2 (germline): ENHRY, SYGVKD. The CDR3 reads CAITPSQDYEQYL. The CDR3 DNA reads TGTGCCATCACCCCCTCACAGGATTACGAGCAGTACCTC.

The chain combines TRBV14 with TRBJ2-1; 7 bases map to TRBD2. Germline loops: CDR1 SGHDN, CDR2 FVKESK. The CDR3 runs to 11 residues. This chain's CDR3 is CVKGRDNEQFF. The DNA for the CDR3 is TGTGTCAAAGGGAGGGACAATGAGCAGTTCTTC. Using reference TRBV14 and TRBJ2-1 for the parts outside the CDR3, the full variable domain is EAGVTQFPSHSVIEKGQTVTLRCDPISGHDNLYWYRRVMGKEIKFLLHFVKESKQDESGMPNNRFLAERTGGTYSTLKVQPAELEDSGVYFCVKGRDNEQFFGPGTRLTVL.

This clonotype was found many times. The chain joins TRBV28 to TRBJ2-1, with a possible D match to TRBD2 (6 bases). V lost 3 bases and J 5 bases, leaving 14 bases between the germline ends. Germline-derived CDR1 and CDR2 are MDHEN and SYDVKM. The CDR3 length is 15 residues. CDR3 amino acids: CASSFFGLANNEQFF. The CDR3 coding sequence is TGTGCCAGCAGTTTTTTTGGCCTAGCGAACAATGAGCAGTTCTTC.